The present entry profiles one TCR beta chain with its context. CDR3 size: 15 residues. V dropped 1 base and J dropped 5; count of bases not matched to a gene: 2. Germline values: CDR1 LGHNA, CDR2 YNFKEQ. This specimen comes from a study of blood T cell repertoires in COVID-19. Assay used: immunoSEQ multiplex PCR; TCRdb lists only in-frame clones, some missing. This sample has some 200,000 clones, with roughly 80% found just once. The receptor comes from a woman aged 70 to 79 with acute or convalescent COVID-19. Sequencing was carried out using peripheral blood. The chain combines TRBV4-2 with TRBJ1-4; TRBD1 matches 9 bases. The chain's CDR3 is CASSQGTGVNEKLFF. CDR3 nucleotide sequence: TGTGCCAGCAGCCAAGGGACAGGGGTGAATGAAAAACTGTTTTTT.